This T cell receptor beta chain was recorded in a study of T cell responses to AZD1222 COVID-19 vaccine. Study overall: Recipients boosted at about 4 weeks or about 12 weeks are pooled.

Study-wide findings and caveats: Sampling captured repertoires only after the peak T cell response. Spike regions recognized by vaccine-associated CD4 TCRs spanned the protein, led by 160-218 and 743-854.

Trimming pared 5 bases from V and 5 bases from J, leaving 11 bases between. The CDR3 spans 13 residues. In regard to this clone: Its antigen is as yet unknown.

The table came from immunoSEQ multiplex PCR; TCRdb's copy has only in-frame clones and leaves some out. The sample holds 120,000 or so clones, roughly 92% seen once. Source: peripheral blood, taken on day 0 of AZD1222 vaccination. This clonotype was sampled from an adult in good health. The chain has TRBV12-3 or TRBV12-4 and TRBJ2-3, with D perhaps matching TRBD1 (6 bases). The CDR3 protein is CASSRDNVDTQYF. In DNA form, the CDR3 reads TGTGCCAGCAGTCGGGACAACGTAGATACGCAGTATTTT.